This T cell receptor (beta chain) stems from a study of Graves' ophthalmopathy and Graves' hyperthyroidism. Study results and caveats: Between ophthalmopathy and stable hyperthyroidism, a 13-signature model drew a separation with nearly 90% sensitivity and 81.08% specificity.

This clonotype was detected many times. As yet, its antigen is unknown. CDR1 is SGHRS, CDR2 YFSETQ, per germline. This CDR3 has 14 residues. V lost 3 bases and J lost 1, with 10 bases in between. In this cohort, patients with other autoimmune diseases, uncontrolled infections, pregnancy or lactation were excluded. Amplified material comprised TCR beta CDR3 regions derived from RNA transcripts. HTBI primers primed a first-round RT-PCR, and a second-round multiplex PCR followed. TCRdb used MiXCR to reprocess the multiplex PCR reads, holding one entry per CDR3 protein. Of just over 600,000 distinct CDR3 sequences detected, 22% appear once; the ten largest clones hold around 6.9%.

The chain joins TRBV5-1 to TRBJ1-1, with D perhaps matching TRBD1 (5 bases). This receptor was obtained from a woman in her late teens or twenties with stable Graves' hyperthyroidism. Some clones in this sample may be carry-over from other donors' samples. Source material: peripheral blood. The CDR3 loop is CASSSGPGNTEAFF. CDR3 in DNA: TGCGCCAGCAGCTCGGGGCCGGGGAACACTGAAGCTTTCTTT.